Shown below are 17 T cell receptor beta chains from a single sample sequenced in a study of CD8 T cells in Susac syndrome. Reverse transcription of about 0.5 to 1 ug RNA was carried out with random hexamers. From the immunoSEQ multiplex PCR reads, TCRdb called clonotypes with MiXCR, one entry per CDR3 protein. The table records under 200,000 distinct CDR3 sequences, roughly 95% of them present only once. Sequenced input: CD8+ T cells from PBMCs. The receptors originated from a human donor with multiple sclerosis.

V gene TRBV15 combines with J gene TRBJ2-7, with 11 positions matching TRBD2. With V trimmed by 5 bases and J by 3 bases, 6 bases remained unmatched. This CDR3 spans 15 amino acids. Germline assignment: CDR1 LNHNV and CDR2 YYDKDF (reference sequence). CDR3 nucleotide sequence: TGTGCCACCAGCGGTACTAGCGGGGGCCACTACGAGCAGTACTTC. Amino acid sequence: CATSGTSGGHYEQYF.

The chain employs TRBV7-9 and TRBJ2-3; a possible D gene is TRBD2 (5 bases). V was cut by 4 bases and J by 0 bases, with 20 bases left in between. The CDR3 loop spans 18 amino acids. Germline V gives CDR1 SEHNR, CDR2 FQNEAQ (reference sequence). CDR3 coding DNA: TGTGCCAGCAGCTCCCCCGTGAGAGGGTTGAAGAGCACAGATACGCAGTATTTT. Translation: CASSSPVRGLKSTDTQYF.

This chain connects TRBV9 to TRBJ1-2; 9 bases are a match to TRBD1. The CDR3 runs to 12 residues. With 4 bases clipped from V and 12 bases from J, the junction kept 7 bases outside the gene matches. Germline V gives CDR1 SGDLS, CDR2 YYNGEE. CDR3 nucleotides: TGTGCCAGCAGCCCGCGGACAGGGGAGGACACCTTC. Protein product: CASSPRTGEDTF.

The J gene is TRBJ2-1, the V gene TRBV24-1; D not certain. Trimming shortened V by 12 bases and J by 5 bases, and 25 bases separated the two germline ends. Per the germline V gene, CDR1 is KGHDR and CDR2 is SFDVKD. This CDR3 spans 16 amino acids. CDR3 sequence: CAPIMVWGLVDNEQFF. CDR3 DNA sequence: TGTGCCCCCATTATGGTGTGGGGATTAGTAGACAATGAGCAGTTCTTC.

The chain uses TRBV9 and TRBJ2-6; a weak D match, TRBD2 (5 bases). The CDR3 covers 14 residues. Germline assignment: CDR1 SGDLS and CDR2 YYNGEE. V shed 4 bases and J shed 4 bases, with 9 bases lying between them. The CDR3 DNA reads as TGTGCCAGCAGCCCCGAGCGGGGGGCCAACGTCCTGACTTTC. Amino acids: CASSPERGANVLTF.

The rearrangement uses TRBV25-1 and TRBJ1-1, with unresolved D. Trimming pared 4 bases from V and 0 bases from J, leaving 18 bases between. The germline CDR1 and CDR2 sequences are MGHDK and SYGVNS. This CDR3 contains 17 residues. CDR3 amino acids: CASSVSPGLTMNTEAFF. The CDR3 nucleotides are TGTGCCAGCAGTGTATCACCGGGCCTCACTATGAACACTGAAGCTTTCTTT.

The chain employs TRBV19 and TRBJ1-5; D unclear. Trimming removed 9 bases at V and 0 bases at J, with 15 bases between. Germline values: CDR1 LNHDA, CDR2 SQIVND (reference sequence). This CDR3 is 15 amino acids long. CDR3 sequence (DNA): TGTGCCAGCCTACCCTGGGTAGATAGCAATCAGCCCCAGCATTTT. It specifies CASLPWVDSNQPQHF.

The chain joins TRBV27 to TRBJ1-5; D is uncertain. Trimming took off 5 bases at V and 0 bases at J, with 8 bases between the two ends. The CDR3 length is 14 residues. Germline lookup yields CDR1 MNHEY and CDR2 SMNVEV (reference sequence). CDR3 in amino acids: CASSPTDSNQPQHF. DNA for the CDR3: TGTGCCAGCAGTCCGACGGATAGCAATCAGCCCCAGCATTTT.

The rearrangement uses TRBV9 and TRBJ1-2, with 9 bases identical to TRBD1. Trimming removed 4 bases from V and 6 bases from J; junction bases left unmatched: 4. The CDR3 sequence is 13 residues long. The germline gives CDR1 SGDLS, CDR2 YYNGEE. CDR3 residues: CASSPRDRDGYTF. In DNA form, the CDR3 reads TGTGCCAGCAGCCCTCGGGACAGGGATGGCTACACCTTC. The whole variable domain, remainder taken from reference TRBV9 and TRBJ1-2, is DSGVTQTPKHLITATGQRVTLRCSPRSGDLSVYWYQQSLDQGLQFLIQYYNGEERAKGNILERFSAQQFPDLHSELNLSSLELGDSALYFCASSPRDRDGYTFGSGTRLTVV.

This chain joins TRBV5-1 and TRBJ2-1; D is possibly TRBD2 (5 bases). Trimming took off 1 base at V and 6 bases at J, with 17 bases between the two ends. Germline CDR1 is SGHRS and CDR2 is YFSETQ. The CDR3 totals 16 residues. The CDR3 bases are TGCGCCAGCAGCTTGATTGGGATCGGGGTGGGCAATGAGCAGTTCTTC. Amino acids: CASSLIGIGVGNEQFF.

The count of this clonotype is one. A read error may account for a junction end that differs from germline. This sequence joins TRBV19 and TRBJ2-1, with a tentative D call TRBD2 (6 bases). CDR3 length: 15 residues. CDR1 is LNHDA and CDR2 is SQIVND in the germline V gene (reference sequence). The CDR3 nucleotides are TGTGTCAGTAGTATCTGGGACTCCCCCTACAATGAGCAGTTCTTC. This sequence encodes CVSSIWDSPYNEQFF.

The CDR3, as DNA: TGTGCCAGCAGTTCAACGTCGCAGACCCAGTACTTC. Translating gives CASSSTSQTQYF. J is TRBJ2-5 and V is TRBV27; D is ambiguous. This CDR3 is 12 amino acids long. V was clipped by 4 bases and J by 6 bases, with 9 bases between them. The germline gives CDR1 MNHEY, CDR2 SMNVEV (reference sequence).

V gene TRBV27 combines with J gene TRBJ1-2, with TRBD1 identical over 7 bases. The V segment lost 4 bases and the J segment 4 bases; nucleotides outside the gene matches: 3. Germline lookup yields CDR1 MNHEY and CDR2 SMNVEV (reference sequence). This CDR3 contains 13 residues. The CDR3 nucleotides are TGTGCCAGCAGTTCGGCAGGGGGCTATGGCTACACCTTC. Protein product: CASSSAGGYGYTF.

The chain recombines TRBV30 with TRBJ1-1; 10 bases match TRBD1. The germline V gene encodes CDR1 GTSNPN and CDR2 SVGIG (reference sequence). The CDR3 contains 16 residues. V gave up 4 bases and J gave up 3 bases; unmatched junction bases: 11. The CDR3 DNA reads as TGTGCCTGGACGCGTCCCGGGACAGGGGACCACACTGAAGCTTTCTTT. Its translation: CAWTRPGTGDHTEAFF.

This chain joins TRBV7-8 and TRBJ2-7; 13 bases fit TRBD2. This CDR3 spans 17 amino acids. Germline V lookup: CDR1 SGHVS, CDR2 FQNEAQ. With V trimmed by 5 bases and J by 0 bases, 7 bases remained unmatched. CDR3 loop: CASSPGLAGFSSYEQYF. CDR3 bases: TGTGCCAGCAGCCCGGGACTAGCGGGATTTAGCTCCTACGAGCAGTACTTC.

The chain couples TRBV30 to TRBJ2-2; 7 positions agree with TRBD1. Germline-derived CDR1 and CDR2 are GTSNPN and SVGIG (reference sequence). This CDR3 contains 15 residues. The junction had 6 bases not matched to a gene; V was cut back by 2 bases and J by 3 bases. This CDR3 is CAWSPTQGYTGELFF. The CDR3 DNA reads as TGTGCCTGGAGTCCGACACAGGGGTACACCGGGGAGCTGTTTTTT.

This clonotype appeared once. The chain combines TRBV2 with TRBJ2-7, with TRBD2 matching 7 bases. The CDR3 covers 13 residues. The germline V gene encodes CDR1 SNHLY and CDR2 FYNNEI. Trimming took 2 bases from V and 5 from J; bases not matched to a gene: 3. DNA of the CDR3: TGTGCCAGCAGTGAATGGACTAGAGACGAGCAGTACTTC. Translating gives CASSEWTRDEQYF.